Detailed here is one TCR beta chain. There is no known antigen for this receptor. The input lacks base qualities; no much larger clone sits a single base away. Measured from the cysteine to the phenylalanine, the CDR3 is 13 residues long. Solely the CDR3 DNA is kept, with 39 bases framed from the first base. Between the V and J ends, shortened by 2 bases and 7 bases respectively, the junction contains 11 bases. From a lookup of the germline V gene (reference sequence), CDR1 and CDR2 are SEHNR and FQNEAQ. This specimen's time point label, interpreted: 24 weeks on oral tofacitinib. The treatment or condition label for this specimen denotes: oral pan-JAK inhibitor, 5-10 mg twice daily. From alopecia areata patients, peripheral blood was collected along with lesional scalp punch biopsies. After PBMCs were isolated by density centrifugation and stained for CD3, CD4 and CD8, a FACSAria was used to sort CD4+ and CD8+ T cells.

The sample comes from a study of CD8+ T cells in alopecia areata (dated by TCRdb to about 2018). As for the study more broadly: Treated patients were enrolled in an open-label pilot trial of oral tofacitinib at 5 to 10 mg twice daily for moderate-to-severe alopecia areata. Scalp clonality was compared among normal scalp (n=4), patchy alopecia areata scalp (n=8), and alopecia totalis/universalis scalp (n=8). Amplification of TCRbeta CDR3 regions was done by immunoSEQ multiplex PCR using 35 Vbeta forward primers and 13 Jbeta reverse primers. The SALT score, which quantifies the percentage of affected scalp surface area, was used to measure disease severity in treated patients. Tofacitinib was administered for 6 to 18 months, and 6 months of follow-up off drug were then conducted to assess delayed response and recurrence. High-throughput TCRbeta sequencing was used to examine T cell clonal expansion in alopecia areata in both the C3H/HeJ mouse model and human patients. Patients on tofacitinib were biopsied at baseline and after 4 and 24 weeks of treatment, and several of the patients also had a later scalp biopsy. RNA was obtained with the PAXgene miRNA kit for fixed scalp, the miRNeasy kit for PBMCs, and the RNeasy kit for mouse skin. In humans, TCRbeta sequencing was performed on scalp tissue and on sorted CD4+ and CD8+ peripheral blood T cells from healthy controls and from patients with patchy or totalis/universalis alopecia areata. What the authors observed across the whole study: Compared with normal scalp, lesional scalp, particularly in alopecia totalis/universalis, had higher clonality and more expanded CD8+ clones, which suggests antigenic drive. Tofacitinib significantly lowered scalp clonality and the number of expanded CD8+ clones among the top 100 scalp clones. Scalp TCR repertoire analysis is complicated because resident alphabeta T cells in normal human skin are also sequenced, whereas mouse skin is dominated by gammadelta T cells. Because the treated cohort was small and had just a single nonresponder, larger studies are needed to establish links between baseline CD8+ expansion and response. Shared TCR sequences between patients were less evident than in mice, which may be partly attributable to HLA diversity in the patient population. Many expanded lesional clones were found to persist in scalp and blood during tofacitinib treatment, and relapse after treatment cessation may be partly explained by this persistence.

Library method: the immunoSEQ multiplex PCR assay. For TCR sequencing, RNA was extracted from every sample and reverse transcribed into cDNA to serve as template. First-strand cDNA was synthesized with SuperScript III using a 2:1 mix of oligo-dT and random hexamers. A synthetic immune receptor repertoire was used to measure amplification bias, and any remaining bias was corrected computationally. The study's own analysis went as follows. After raw reads were preprocessed to remove errors, the CDR3 was defined following IMGT conventions as running from the conserved cysteine to phenylalanine. To get clonality, Shannon entropy was normalized by log2 of the number of productive unique TCRs and the result was subtracted from 1. Whether each scalp clone was CD4 or CD8 was inferred by checking scalp TCRbeta sequences against the CD4 and CD8 repertoires from sorted blood. Here the immuneACCESS table is served through TCRdb, limited to in-frame sequences with V and J called. Missing clones are a known gap in these copies; in checked studies unresolved V genes cover under half, and the rest lacks a known reason. V, J and clone size derive from that table, while D and trimming were established from the DNA sequence. The sample table records over 95,000 clones; less than 60% of these occur just once. The ten largest make up about 3.3% of the sample.

The sequence was collected from a human donor with alopecia areata. Sequenced material: CD4+ T cells sorted from blood, taken at week 24, from a patient treated with tofacitinib. The chain is encoded by TRBV7-9 joined to TRBJ1-1; TRBD1 is a possible D gene, resting on 6 matching bases. The nucleotide sequence reads TGTGCCAGCAGCTTACGTATAGGGGGTGAAGCTTTCTTT. Its protein product is CASSLRIGGEAFF.